The entry below describes one T cell receptor beta chain. This clonotype has at least ten counts. Its antigen target is currently unknown. Base qualities are not provided; no much larger clone lies one nucleotide away. The data originate from a study of post-analysis software for immune sequencing data (dated by TCRdb to between 2014 and 2017). For the wider study: Relapsing-remitting, secondary progressive and progressive-relapsing multiple sclerosis were recorded as disease courses, and subtype annotation was lacking for some patients. Patient repertoires were compared against 10 to 12 previously published healthy control repertoires from donors aged 6 to 25 years. A subset of samples was prepared in parallel using single-end sample barcoding, then pooled and co-amplified after Illumina adapter ligation.

Overall results and qualifications from the work: The control group was slightly older than the multiple sclerosis patient group. Significantly lower normalized Chao1 diversity was found in multiple sclerosis patients than in controls, suggesting substantial peripheral T-cell clonal expansion. When samples were clustered directly using the F measure, samples prepared in the same batch co-clustered strongly, which prompted a batch-effect correction. A few TRBV segments, including TRBV5-6, TRBV5-1 and TRBV20-1, were significantly more frequent in patients than controls.

Library preparation used PCR. This sample was sequenced with an Illumina HiSeq 2500. Unique molecular identifiers were incorporated into TCR beta cDNA libraries to reduce PCR and sequencing biases. Approximately 500,000 cDNA molecules were obtained per 1 to 10 million input T cells, so each molecule approximated one T cell. The patient libraries were prepared and sequenced with the same protocol used for the earlier healthy control dataset. Samples belonging to the same batch were prepared together, multiplexed and sequenced on a shared HiSeq lane. The published analysis was carried out like this. Raw barcoded reads were processed with MIGEC, and single-read molecular identifier groups were discarded before consensus assembly and CDR3 extraction. Clonotype tables were post-analysed with VDJtools, and diversity was normalized by down-sampling all datasets to the smallest sample size. In repertoire overlap clustering, CDR3 amino acid sequences, but not nucleotide sequences, were matched to correct batch-related cross-sample contamination. TCRdb reanalyzed the raw reads on its own, using fastp at Q25 for trimming and MiXCR for clone calling, and kept in-frame beta chains. Every CDR3 protein is listed once, alongside the most common genes and DNA of its rows. These V and J calls originate from TCRdb's pipeline instead of the authors' own analysis. The sample has some 500,000 distinct CDR3 sequences on record, under 55% of them singletons. The ten largest clones represent about 12% of the sample.

To demonstrate the VDJtools post-analysis software, TCR beta repertoires were profiled from the peripheral blood of more than 10 young patients with multiple sclerosis. Multiple sclerosis patients were children and adolescents aged 6 to 15 years. Germline trimming: 3 bases from V, 2 bases from J; junction bases outside gene matches: 8. The CDR3 contains 15 residues, cysteine and phenylalanine counted. Of all the DNA, just the CDR3 is kept, 45 bases in frame from base 1. CDR1 DFQATT and CDR2 SNEGSKA were looked up in the germline V gene (reference sequence). This clonotype originated in a girl between 10 and 17 years old with multiple sclerosis. The sequence links TRBV20-1 to TRBJ2-3; 7 bases in the middle match TRBD2. Material for sequencing was blood. The DNA is TGCAGTGCTAGGGGCCTAGCGGCAAACACAGATACGCAGTATTTT. Translated, it gives CSARGLAANTDTQYF.